Here is one TCR beta chain with its context. The target antigen is unknown. These data are taken from a study of cytomegalovirus exposure and HLA in healthy donors. General observations from the study: An analysis that came later showed most CMV-associated TCR beta chains appearing HLA-restricted. CMV antigen specificity of a few CMV-associated chains was confirmed in vitro. The classifier was said to identify cytomegalovirus status with high specificity and sensitivity. Researchers catalogued under 200 TCR beta chains as cytomegalovirus-associated.

PCR employed 60 Vbeta and 13 Jbeta primers. Sequenced by immunoSEQ multiplex PCR; TCRdb stores in-frame clones only, minus some. The sample carries under 130,000 clones, 70% to 80% recorded once. Germline V lookup: CDR1 LGHNA, CDR2 YNFKEQ. V was clipped by 0 bases and J by 2 bases, with 12 bases between them. There are 16 residues in the CDR3. The sequencing input was PBMCs. The chain is built from TRBV4-2 and TRBJ2-3; D is ambiguous. This TCR came from a man in his forties in good health and CMV-seronegative. As DNA, the CDR3 is TGTGCCAGCAGCCAAGATCCATCCCTATCCACAGATACGCAGTATTTT. Its translation is CASSQDPSLSTDTQYF.